This T cell receptor beta chain was sequenced in a study of cytomegalovirus exposure and HLA in healthy donors. Across the whole study: Among 150 million to 200 million T cells, an earlier analysis found 90 million to 130 million unique TCR beta sequences. Broader study findings: Across HLA loci, a later analysis found differing TCR association rates, with DRB1 most and HLA-C fewest. Per published accounts, TCR beta sequences correctly predicted the HLA-A and HLA-B alleles of most subjects. According to reports, the classifier identified cytomegalovirus status with high specificity and sensitivity.

PCR primers comprised 60 Vbeta and 13 Jbeta primers. Only in-frame clones appear in the TCRdb table, and some are missing; sequencing was by immunoSEQ multiplex PCR. Among roughly 100,000 clones listed, 65% to 75% were seen once. Germline CDR1 and CDR2: LGHNA and YSLEER. The CDR3 runs 17 residues. In the case of this clone: What it binds is not known. Relative to the germline gene, one junction end is altered; a read error may explain this.

The chain uses TRBV4-3 and TRBJ2-6; 7 bases map to TRBD2. The origin of this receptor is a man between 35 and 55 years old in good health and CMV-seropositive. The sequenced material came from PBMCs. The CDR3 nucleotides are TGCGCCAGCAGCCAAGATTACGCGGGAGATGGGGCCAACATCCTGACTTTC. Translated: CASSQDYAGDGANILTF.